This TCR beta chain was sequenced during a study of OX40 agonist ivuxolimab in advanced cancers. For the study at large: Treatment received earlier with anti-PD-1, anti-PD-L1 or anti-CTLA-4 agents was allowed, and over 30% had some. Study findings and constraints: Both CD4+ and CD8+ T cell populations in blood had undergone clonal expansion by week 6 at 0.1 to 3.0 mg/kg.

Sequencing was performed with immunoSEQ multiplex PCR; in TCRdb, only in-frame clones are kept and a portion is missing. The sample carries just under 80,000 clones, around 91% recorded once. The CDR3 length is 15 residues. Trimming removed 4 bases from V and 10 bases from J; junction bases left unmatched: 12. Germline CDR1 is SGHTA and CDR2 is FQGNSA. A note on this clone: Its target is unknown.

The chain recombines TRBV7-2 with TRBJ2-1; 8 bases fit TRBD1. This material consisted of CD4+ or CD8+ T cells sorted from blood, taken in a trial of the OX40 agonist ivuxolimab. The receptor was isolated from an adult with an advanced solid tumor such as melanoma, head and neck, liver or kidney cancer. The CDR3 loop is CASSYPGTGLGEQFF. For the CDR3, the DNA is TGTGCCAGCAGCTATCCCGGGACAGGACTCGGGGAGCAGTTCTTC. The whole variable domain, remainder taken from reference TRBV7-2 and TRBJ2-1, is GAGVSQSPSNKVTEKGKDVELRCDPISGHTALYWYRQSLGQGLEFLIYFQGNSAPDKSGLPSDRFSAERTGGSVSTLTIQRTQQEDSAVYLCASSYPGTGLGEQFFGPGTRLTVL.